This TCR beta chain comes out of a study of T cell responses to AZD1222 COVID-19 vaccine. Broader study findings: There were repertoire samples only from the period after the peak T cell response. There were vaccine-associated CD4 TCRs across spike, dominant at 160-218 and 743-854.

As for this clone: Its antigen is unknown.

Repertoires were generated with immunoSEQ multiplex PCR, while TCRdb's copy carries only in-frame clones and drops some. The table lists about 94,000 clones, approximately 90% of them singletons, with about 12% in the top ten. Trimming left V 4 bases short and J 4 bases short, with 11 bases between. This CDR3 has 13 amino acids. CDR1 SGHRS and CDR2 YFSETQ come from the germline V gene. The sample was peripheral blood, taken 28 days after the second AZD1222 dose. The chain has TRBV5-1 and TRBJ1-1, with D perhaps TRBD1 (6 bases). This sequence was found in an adult who received the AZD1222 COVID-19 vaccine. The CDR3, as DNA: TGCGCCAGCAGCCTACTGGACAGCACTGAAGCTTTCTTT. The encoded protein is CASSLLDSTEAFF.